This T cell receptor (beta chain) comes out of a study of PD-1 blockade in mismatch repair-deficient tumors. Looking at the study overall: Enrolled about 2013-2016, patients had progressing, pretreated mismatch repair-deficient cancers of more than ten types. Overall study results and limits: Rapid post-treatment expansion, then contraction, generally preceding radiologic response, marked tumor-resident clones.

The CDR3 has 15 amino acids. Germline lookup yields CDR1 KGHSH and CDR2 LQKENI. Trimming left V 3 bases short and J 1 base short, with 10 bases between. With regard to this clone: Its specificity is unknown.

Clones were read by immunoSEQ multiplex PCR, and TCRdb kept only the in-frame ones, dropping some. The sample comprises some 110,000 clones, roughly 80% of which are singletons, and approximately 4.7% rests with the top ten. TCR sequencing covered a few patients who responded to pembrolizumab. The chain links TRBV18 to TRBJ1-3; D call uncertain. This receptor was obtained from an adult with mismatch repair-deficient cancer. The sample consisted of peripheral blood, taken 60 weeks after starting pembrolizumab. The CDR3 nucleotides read TGTGCCAGCTCACCCCTCGGAGGTTCTGGAAACACCATATATTTT. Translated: CASSPLGGSGNTIYF.